This T cell receptor (beta chain) came from a study of blood T cell repertoires in COVID-19. Authors' methods: Amplified reference gene primers provided the basis for estimating nucleated cell counts. TCRdb's copy holds only in-frame clones and misses some; the assay was immunoSEQ multiplex PCR. That table is the source of V, J and clone size, and D and trimming were worked out from the DNA. The top ten hold around 12% of the sample, which has about 82,000 clones, around 80% seen once. This clone is deemed medium-sized. Germline V lookup: CDR1 LGHNA, CDR2 YSLEER. This CDR3 has 14 amino acids. V was cut by 0 bases and J by 3 bases, with 9 bases left in between.

The sequenced material came from peripheral blood. The source of this sequence is a woman in her thirties or forties with active or convalescent COVID-19. V gene TRBV4-3 combines with J gene TRBJ2-7; D perhaps matches TRBD1 (5 bases). This CDR3 reads CASSQEAGIYEQYF. For the CDR3, the DNA is TGCGCCAGCAGCCAAGAGGCAGGGATCTACGAGCAGTACTTC.